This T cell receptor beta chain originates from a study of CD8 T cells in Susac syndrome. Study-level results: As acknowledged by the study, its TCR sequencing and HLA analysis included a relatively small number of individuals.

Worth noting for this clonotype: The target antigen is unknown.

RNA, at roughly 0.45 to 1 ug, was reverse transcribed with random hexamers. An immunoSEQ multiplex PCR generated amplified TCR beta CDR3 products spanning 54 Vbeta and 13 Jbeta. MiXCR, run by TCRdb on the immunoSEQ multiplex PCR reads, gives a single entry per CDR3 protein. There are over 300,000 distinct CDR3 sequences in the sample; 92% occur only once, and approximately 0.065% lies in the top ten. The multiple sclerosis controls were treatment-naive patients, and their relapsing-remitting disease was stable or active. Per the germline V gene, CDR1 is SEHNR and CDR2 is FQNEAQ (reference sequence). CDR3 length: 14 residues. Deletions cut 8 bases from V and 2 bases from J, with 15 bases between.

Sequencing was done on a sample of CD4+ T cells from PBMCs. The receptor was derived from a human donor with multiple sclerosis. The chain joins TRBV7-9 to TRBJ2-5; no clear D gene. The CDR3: CASGKVFGQETQYF. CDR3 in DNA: TGTGCCAGCGGGAAGGTGTTTGGGCAAGAGACCCAGTACTTC.